These 16 T cell receptor beta chains were all obtained from the same sample, sequenced in a study of cytomegalovirus exposure and HLA in healthy donors. Repertoires were generated with immunoSEQ multiplex PCR, while TCRdb's copy carries only in-frame clones and drops some. The sample has 150,000 to 200,000 clones, 86% seen once; the top ten hold around 5%. The sequenced sample was PBMCs. All receptors derive from a woman aged 25 to 39 in good health and CMV-seronegative.

The rearrangement links TRBV4-1 to TRBJ2-2; 8 bases match TRBD2. With V trimmed by 3 bases and J by 7 bases, 10 bases remained unmatched. Per the germline V gene, CDR1 is MGHRA and CDR2 is YSYEKL. This CDR3 has 16 amino acids. DNA for the CDR3: TGCGCCAGCAGCCAGCCTGGGACTAGTGTCGGCGGGGAGCTGTTTTTT. It specifies CASSQPGTSVGGELFF.

The chain recombines TRBV2 with TRBJ2-7, with 8 bases identical to TRBD2. CDR3 size: 14 residues. The junction had 11 bases not matched to a gene; V was cut back by 6 bases and J by 7 bases. The germline CDR1 and CDR2 sequences are SNHLY and FYNNEI. CDR3 protein: CASRYSGAPREQYF. CDR3 sequence (DNA): TGTGCCAGCAGATATAGCGGGGCCCCGAGAGAGCAGTACTTC.

The CDR3 is CASSVEVGPYNEQFF. The CDR3 nucleotides read TGTGCCAGCAGCGTAGAAGTGGGCCCCTACAATGAGCAGTTCTTC. The genes are TRBV9 and TRBJ2-1; no reliable D call. Germline CDR1 reads SGDLS; CDR2 reads YYNGEE. The CDR3 extends over 15 amino acids. Trimming removed 0 bases at V and 2 bases at J, with 9 bases between. The full variable domain, in which reference TRBV9 and TRBJ2-1 provide the parts outside the CDR3, is DSGVTQTPKHLITATGQRVTLRCSPRSGDLSVYWYQQSLDQGLQFLIQYYNGEERAKGNILERFSAQQFPDLHSELNLSSLELGDSALYFCASSVEVGPYNEQFFGPGTRLTVL.

The V gene is TRBV19, the J gene TRBJ1-2, with a tentative D call TRBD1 (6 bases). Germline V gene sequence: CDR1 LNHDA, CDR2 SQIVND (reference sequence). The CDR3 loop spans 15 amino acids. V lost 6 bases and J 1 base, leaving 15 bases between the germline ends. The CDR3 nucleotides are TGTGCCAGTAGCTTACCGGGACAAAATAACTATGGCTACACCTTC. Translated: CASSLPGQNNYGYTF.

The CDR3 is CAISESGPQETQYF. The CDR3, as DNA: TGTGCCATCAGTGAGTCAGGGCCCCAAGAGACCCAGTACTTC. J is TRBJ2-5 and V is TRBV10-3; D is unclear. The germline CDR1 and CDR2 sequences are ENHRY and SYGVKD. This CDR3 spans 14 amino acids. Trimming shortened V by 0 bases and J by 1 base, and 6 bases separated the two germline ends.

The J gene is TRBJ2-3, the V gene TRBV5-1; 9 bases line up with TRBD2. Germline V gene data show CDR1 as SGHRS and CDR2 as YFSETQ. The CDR3 runs 16 residues. The V segment lost 0 bases and the J segment 5 bases; nucleotides outside the gene matches: 7. The CDR3 here is CASSLAGGGAGDTQYF. DNA for the CDR3: TGCGCCAGCAGCTTGGCCGGCGGGGGGGCGGGAGATACGCAGTATTTT. Combining the CDR3 with reference TRBV5-1 and TRBJ2-3 gives the whole variable domain KAGVTQTPRYLIKTRGQQVTLSCSPISGHRSVSWYQQTPGQGLQFLFEYFSETQRNKGNFPGRFSGRQFSNSRSEMNVSTLELGDSALYLCASSLAGGGAGDTQYFGPGTRLTVL.

V and J are TRBV18 and TRBJ1-1; a possible D gene is TRBD1 (6 bases). The CDR3 runs 15 residues. Germline V gene sequence: CDR1 KGHSH, CDR2 LQKENI. V lost 6 bases and J lost 1, with 15 bases in between. This CDR3 reads CASSRLRTENTEAFF. CDR3 coding DNA: TGTGCCAGCTCTCGCTTGCGGACAGAGAACACTGAAGCTTTCTTT.

This clone came up once. The sample holds other DNA sequences that translate to the same CDR3. This chain uses TRBV9 with TRBJ1-1; unclear D gene. The CDR3 totals 13 residues. In germline, CDR1 is SGDLS, CDR2 YYNGEE. Trimming shortened V by 2 bases and J by 1 base, and 6 bases separated the two germline ends. The CDR3 coding sequence is TGTGCCAGCAGCGTCGGCAGGAACACTGAAGCTTTCTTT. It translates to CASSVGRNTEAFF.

The genes are TRBV5-6 and TRBJ2-7; D is uncertain. The germline gives CDR1 SGHDT, CDR2 YYEEEE. V was shortened by 4 bases and J by 3 bases, with 5 bases between the two germline ends. The CDR3 has 11 amino acids. DNA for the CDR3: TGTGCCAGCAGCCAGAGCTACGAGCAGTACTTC. Its translation is CASSQSYEQYF.

The rearrangement links TRBV5-6 to TRBJ1-2; D is unclear. The V end lost 0 bases, the J end lost 3 bases, and 9 bases lay between the germline ends. The CDR3 is 14 residues long. In germline, CDR1 is SGHDT, CDR2 YYEEEE. The CDR3 loop is CASSLARRHYGYTF. The CDR3 DNA is TGTGCCAGCAGCTTGGCCAGGAGACACTATGGCTACACCTTC.

The chain carries TRBV6-1 and TRBJ1-2, with TRBD1 as a possible D gene (5 bases). V lost 6 bases and J 8 bases, leaving 16 bases between the germline ends. This CDR3 contains 13 residues. The V gene's germline CDR1 is MNHNS and CDR2 SASEGT. The CDR3 sequence: CASREDTHLGYTF. CDR3 DNA: TGTGCCAGCAGAGAGGACACCCACCTGGGCTACACCTTC.

This chain uses TRBV11-2 with TRBJ2-7, with D perhaps matching TRBD2 (7 bases). CDR1 and CDR2 (germline): SGHAT, FQNNGV. Trimming removed 0 bases from V and 2 bases from J, with 11 bases in between. The CDR3 extends over 15 amino acids. Here the CDR3 reads CASSLEIGGPYEQYF. The CDR3 DNA sequence: TGTGCCAGCAGCTTAGAGATCGGGGGGCCCTACGAGCAGTACTTC.

Concerning this clone itself: It is unclear where the CDR3 begins or ends on the DNA, so no DNA is shown, and the CDR3 is as TCRdb lists it. This chain uses TRBV7-8 with TRBJ1-2. The CDR3 spans 15 amino acids, including both terminal residues. CDR1 is SGHVS and CDR2 is FQNEAQ in the germline V gene. The CDR3 sequence: CASSTPGTVAQGSTF.

The chain joins TRBV27 to TRBJ2-5; 7 bases align to TRBD1. Germline-derived CDR1 and CDR2 are MNHEY and SMNVEV (reference sequence). The CDR3 runs to 14 residues. V lost 5 bases, J lost 5 bases, and 8 bases stayed unmatched. The DNA of the CDR3 is TGTGCCAGCAGTCACAGACAGGGTTTTGAGACCCAGTACTTC. Translating it yields CASSHRQGFETQYF.

The rearrangement joins TRBV7-2 to TRBJ2-7, with 7 bases fitting TRBD2. From germline, CDR1 is SGHTA and CDR2 FQGNSA. This CDR3 has 15 amino acids. V lost 1 base, J lost 2 bases, and 5 bases stayed unmatched. The CDR3 here is CASSLGGGGAYEQYF. DNA of the CDR3: TGTGCCAGCAGCTTAGGAGGCGGGGGAGCCTACGAGCAGTACTTC.

The chain combines TRBV2 with TRBJ2-3, with D tentatively TRBD1 (5 bases). Trimming left V 2 bases short and J 6 bases short, with 15 bases between. CDR1 and CDR2 (germline): SNHLY, FYNNEI. This CDR3 is 15 amino acids long. This chain's CDR3 is CASSERQGAFDTQYF. Written as DNA, the CDR3 is TGTGCCAGCAGTGAAAGGCAAGGGGCTTTCGATACGCAGTATTTT.